This T cell receptor (beta chain) was observed in a study of blood T cell repertoires in COVID-19. Study overall: Sources were T cells, B-cell-depleted T cells, or PBMCs; the material itself was cDNA or gDNA.

Original handling: Reference gene primer amplification gave nucleated cell count estimates. Some clones are missing from TCRdb's copy, which holds only in-frame ones; the method was immunoSEQ multiplex PCR. That table supplies the V and J calls and clone size; D and trimming were determined from the DNA. Here the sample spans approximately 160,000 clones, around 80% being singletons. Germline CDR1 reads MNHEY; CDR2 reads SVGEGT. The length of the CDR3 is 15 residues. Trimming at V came to 0 bases and at J to 4 bases, leaving 5 bases not matched to a gene. This sequence originates from a woman of 80 years or more with acute or convalescent COVID-19. The chain is built from TRBV6-2 or TRBV6-3 and TRBJ1-2; 7 bases fit TRBD1. The sequenced material came from peripheral blood. The CDR3 loop reads CASSYSIQGVYGYTF. The CDR3 DNA reads as TGTGCCAGCAGTTACTCGATTCAGGGGGTCTATGGCTACACCTTC.